Below, one TCR beta chain is given with its context. With 5 bases clipped from V and 8 bases from J, the junction kept 9 bases outside the gene matches. The CDR3 sequence is 14 residues long. Germline V gene sequence: CDR1 SGHVS, CDR2 FQNEAQ. This sample is drawn from a study of blood T cell repertoires in COVID-19. Study-wide background: The United States, Italy and Spain provided the acute and convalescent COVID-19 samples.

This table comes from immunoSEQ multiplex PCR, and its TCRdb copy is limited to in-frame clones, with some not included. The data contain roughly 180,000 clones, 85% to 90% of them singletons. Sequencing was performed on peripheral blood. The sequence derives from a woman aged 60-70 years with acute or convalescent COVID-19. This chain uses TRBV7-8 with TRBJ1-2; 9 bases are a match to TRBD1. CDR3 protein: CASSLRTGAEGYTF. CDR3 coding DNA: TGTGCCAGCAGCCTTCGGACAGGGGCAGAAGGCTACACCTTC.